This T cell receptor beta chain was captured by sequencing in a study of blood T cell repertoires in COVID-19. Background on the study: COVID-19 samples collected from the United States, Italy and Spain covered acute and convalescent phases. Nucleic acid was either cDNA or gDNA, and it came from T cells, B-cell-depleted T cells, or PBMCs.

The CDR3 totals 11 residues. V was pared by 11 bases and J by 4 bases, with 11 bases between. Germline CDR1 reads SEHNR; CDR2 reads FQNEAQ (reference sequence). In the study's own analysis: How many nucleated cells were present was estimated from reference gene primer amplification. The data were produced by immunoSEQ multiplex PCR, yet TCRdb's version contains in-frame clones alone and is incomplete. Clone size and V and J calls were adopted from that table, with D and trimming inferred from the DNA. Of some 150,000 clones listed, 80% to 90% were seen once; the top ten hold approximately 9.2%. Sequenced input: peripheral blood. The chain is built from TRBV7-9 and TRBJ1-1, with D possibly TRBD1 on 5 matching bases. This sequence originates from a human donor with acute or convalescent COVID-19. The donor label of this sample is uncertain. CDR3 loop: CAGAGLTEAFF. CDR3 coding DNA: TGTGCCGGGGCAGGGCTCACTGAAGCTTTCTTT.